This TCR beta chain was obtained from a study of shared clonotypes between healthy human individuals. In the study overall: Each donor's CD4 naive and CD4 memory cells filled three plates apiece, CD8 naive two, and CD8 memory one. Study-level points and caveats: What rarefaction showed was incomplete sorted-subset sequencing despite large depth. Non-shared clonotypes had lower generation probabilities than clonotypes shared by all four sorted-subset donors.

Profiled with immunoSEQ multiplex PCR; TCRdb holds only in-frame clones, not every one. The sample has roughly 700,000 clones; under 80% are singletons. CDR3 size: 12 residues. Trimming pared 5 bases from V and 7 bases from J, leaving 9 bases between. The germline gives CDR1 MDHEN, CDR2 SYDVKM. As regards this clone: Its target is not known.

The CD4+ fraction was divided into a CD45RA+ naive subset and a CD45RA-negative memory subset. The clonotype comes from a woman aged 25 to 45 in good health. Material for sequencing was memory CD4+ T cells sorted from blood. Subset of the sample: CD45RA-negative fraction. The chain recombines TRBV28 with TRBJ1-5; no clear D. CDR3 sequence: CASSPRSQPQHF. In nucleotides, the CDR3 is TGTGCCAGCAGTCCAAGGAGCCAGCCCCAGCATTTT.